Shown below are 25 T cell receptor beta chains from a single sample sequenced in a study of human T cells and chemical hapten exposure listed by TCRdb under 2021. The library was built by means of 5' RACE. TCRdb shows the sequencer as Illumina MiSeq. In TCRdb, the public reads were trimmed at Q25 with fastp and aligned with MiXCR, with productive beta chains retained. Here each entry gathers all rows of one CDR3 protein and keeps the most common genes and DNA. A total of 81,000 or so distinct CDR3 sequences appear in this sample, about 8% of them only once. Clones ranked in the top ten supply roughly 2.4% of the sample. Total RNA was extracted from unfractionated whole blood collected in Tempus Blood RNA tubes. The receptor source for this set is a male donor in good health.

This clonotype has a count of ten or more. The V gene is TRBV4-3, the J gene TRBJ2-1; TRBD1 is a possible D gene (5 bases). The CDR3 loop spans 17 amino acids. V was clipped by 0 bases and J by 5 bases, with 17 bases between them. The germline gives CDR1 LGHNA, CDR2 YSLEER. CDR3 loop: CASSQDTRVILNNEQFF. CDR3 nucleotide sequence: TGCGCCAGCAGCCAAGATACCAGGGTCATTCTAAACAATGAGCAGTTCTTC.

This clonotype was seen a few times. The gene calls are TRBV29-1 and TRBJ1-1; D gene uncertain. Per the germline V gene, CDR1 is SQVTM and CDR2 is ANQGSEA. CDR3 length: 12 amino acids. Trimming pared 6 bases from V and 4 bases from J, leaving 12 bases between. CDR3 in amino acids: CSVLESGTEAFF. The CDR3, as DNA: TGCAGCGTCCTAGAGTCGGGCACTGAAGCTTTCTTT.

The CDR3 DNA follows: TGTGCCAGCAGCACACAGCGGGCTCCTTCAAATGATGAAAAACTGTTTTTT. This codes for CASSTQRAPSNDEKLFF. The J gene is TRBJ1-4, the V gene TRBV2; D remains ambiguous. V shed 6 bases and J shed 6 bases, with 23 bases lying between them. There are 17 residues in the CDR3. Germline V CDR1 and CDR2: SNHLY, FYNNEI.

A few counts support this clonotype. The chain is built from TRBV18 and TRBJ2-3, with 7 bases fitting TRBD1. CDR3 length: 15 residues. J gave up 4 bases and V 3 bases, and 7 bases lay outside the gene matches. Germline assignment: CDR1 KGHSH and CDR2 LQKENI. CDR3 DNA: TGTGCCAGCTCACCGCGACAGGGTCCGGCAGATACGCAGTATTTT. Amino acids: CASSPRQGPADTQYF.

In its sample, this clonotype was seen many times. This chain connects TRBV5-4 to TRBJ2-7, with D perhaps matching TRBD1 (6 bases). V was trimmed by 4 bases and J by 2 bases, leaving 13 bases between them. Germline CDR1 reads SGHNT; CDR2 reads YYREEE (reference sequence). This CDR3 has 14 amino acids. CDR3 in DNA: TGTGCCAGCAGCGCCAGGACAGCCACCTACGAGCAGTACTTC. Amino acid sequence: CASSARTATYEQYF.

This clonotype occurred many times. The gene calls are TRBV20-1 and TRBJ2-1; D is perhaps TRBD1 (6 bases). This CDR3 spans 15 amino acids. V lost 3 bases, J lost 5 bases, and 17 bases lay in between. Per germline, CDR1 DFQATT and CDR2 SNEGSKA (reference sequence). The CDR3 sequence: CSARAWGQSHNEQFF. DNA for the CDR3: TGCAGTGCTAGGGCTTGGGGGCAGAGCCACAATGAGCAGTTCTTC.

Many counts were recorded for this clonotype. The chain combines TRBV4-3 with TRBJ1-2; D might be TRBD1 (6 bases). Germline CDR1 is LGHNA and CDR2 is YSLEER. V lost 1 base to trimming and J lost 4 bases, with 10 bases between them. The CDR3 loop spans 14 amino acids. As DNA, the CDR3 is TGCGCCAGCAGCCAAGGAGGGGGAGTCTATGGCTACACCTTC. It yields the protein CASSQGGGVYGYTF.

The chain links TRBV4-3 to TRBJ1-2; D possibly corresponds to TRBD1 (6 bases). Germline V gene sequence: CDR1 LGHNA, CDR2 YSLEER. V lost 4 bases to trimming and J lost 3 bases, with 15 bases between them. This CDR3 region has 15 residues. CDR3 DNA sequence: TGCGCCAGCAGCCCCTTCGCAGGGGCCGACTATGGCTACACCTTC. It codes for CASSPFAGADYGYTF.

This clonotype was seen at least ten times. The CDR3 is CASSNQGGRDEQYF. Here the CDR3 DNA reads TGTGCCAGCAGTAATCAAGGGGGTCGGGACGAGCAGTACTTC. The rearrangement uses TRBV6-6 and TRBJ2-7; weak D call: TRBD1 (6 bases). Trimming removed 5 bases at V and 5 bases at J, with 16 bases between. The CDR3 covers 14 residues. Germline CDR1 MNHNY, CDR2 SVGAGI (reference sequence).

The genes are TRBV6-2 or TRBV6-3 and TRBJ1-1; D gene uncertain. V gave up 1 base and J gave up 1 base, with 7 bases separating them. The germline CDR1 and CDR2 sequences are MNHEY and SVGEGT. The CDR3 length is 14 residues. In nucleotides, the CDR3 is TGTGCCAGCAGTTACTTACGACAGAACACTGAAGCTTTCTTT. Its translation: CASSYLRQNTEAFF.

The chain carries TRBV3-1 and TRBJ2-3; 9 nucleotides align to TRBD1. Germline V lookup: CDR1 LGHDT, CDR2 YNNKEL (reference sequence). V gave up 0 bases and J gave up 10 bases; unmatched junction bases: 2. The CDR3 covers 13 residues. This CDR3 is CASSQDRDRAQYF. The DNA of the CDR3 is TGTGCCAGCAGCCAAGATAGGGACAGGGCGCAGTATTTT.

Only a few counts were recorded for this clonotype. V is TRBV10-3 and J is TRBJ1-1, with 8 positions matching TRBD1. The CDR3 sequence is 16 residues long. V shed 2 bases, J shed 5 bases, and the junction held 10 bases outside the gene matches. CDR1 is ENHRY, CDR2 SYGVKD, per germline. The CDR3 DNA follows: TGTGCCATCAGTGAGAGGCAGGGGGCCTTGGGGACTGAAGCTTTCTTT. Translated, it gives CAISERQGALGTEAFF.

The table lists this clonotype with many counts. The CDR3 carries no conserved terminal phenylalanine or tryptophan, so it likely arises from a read error. It is unclear where the CDR3 begins or ends on the DNA, so no DNA is shown, and the CDR3 is as TCRdb lists it. The V gene is TRBV29-1, the J gene TRBJ2-7; TRBD1 reflects the table's D call only, with no check against the DNA. The CDR3 length equals 11 residues, ends included. Per the germline V gene, CDR1 is SQVTM and CDR2 is ANQGSEA. This CDR3 reads CSVDQKGEVLL.

This clonotype has just a few counts. The CDR3 bases are TGCGCCAGCAGCTTGGATGACAGGCCGAACTACGAGCAGTACTTC. Translating it yields CASSLDDRPNYEQYF. The rearrangement joins TRBV5-1 to TRBJ2-7, with D maybe TRBD1 (6 bases). Trimming took 0 bases from V and 3 from J, leaving 13 bases between them. Per germline, CDR1 SGHRS and CDR2 YFSETQ. The CDR3 contains 15 residues.

This clonotype was seen a few times. The CDR3 here is CASSRWQTAGNTIYF. The CDR3 DNA is TGTGCCAGCAGCCGCTGGCAGACCGCAGGGAACACCATATATTTT. The chain employs TRBV3-1 and TRBJ1-3, with a weak D call TRBD1 (5 bases). CDR3 length: 15 residues. Looked up from germline, CDR1 is LGHDT and CDR2 is YNNKEL (reference sequence). Trimming took off 4 bases at V and 7 bases at J, with 17 bases between the two ends.

This chain uses TRBV6-6 with TRBJ2-1; D may be TRBD2 (5 bases). V lost 7 bases, J lost 3 bases, and 7 bases lay in between. CDR1 MNHNY and CDR2 SVGAGI come from the germline V gene (reference sequence). The CDR3 contains 12 residues. The CDR3 reads CASNEGYNEQFF. DNA of the CDR3: TGTGCCAGCAACGAGGGCTACAATGAGCAGTTCTTC.

V usage is TRBV3-1 and J usage is TRBJ2-1; the match to TRBD2 covers 13 bases. CDR1 is LGHDT and CDR2 is YNNKEL in the germline V gene (reference sequence). Germline trimming cut 6 bases from V and 6 bases from J; bases unmatched to any gene: 5. This CDR3 is built from 15 residues. CDR3 protein: CASSRLAGGANEQFF. In DNA, the CDR3 is TGTGCCAGCAGTAGACTAGCGGGAGGAGCCAATGAGCAGTTCTTC.

There are many counts of this clonotype. The genes are TRBV9 and TRBJ2-7; TRBD1 matches 7 bases. The CDR3 length is 14 residues. The germline gives CDR1 SGDLS, CDR2 YYNGEE. V lost 0 bases to trimming and J lost 6 bases; unmatched junction nucleotides: 6. The CDR3 DNA reads as TGTGCCAGCAGCGTAGCGACAGGGTTGGGCGAGCAGTACTTC. The encoded protein is CASSVATGLGEQYF.

The rearrangement joins TRBV6-6 to TRBJ1-1; TRBD1 agrees at 8 bases. This CDR3 comprises 15 residues. Germline V gene data show CDR1 as MNHNY and CDR2 as SVGAGI (reference sequence). Trimming at V came to 6 bases and at J to 2 bases, leaving 8 bases not matched to a gene. CDR3 sequence reads: CASRVDRGRNTEAFF. The CDR3, as DNA: TGTGCCAGCAGAGTAGACAGGGGACGAAACACTGAAGCTTTCTTT.

This rearrangement joins TRBV10-3 to TRBJ2-5; D may match TRBD1 or TRBD2 (5 bases each). Trimming removed 0 bases at V and 3 bases at J, with 11 bases between. Per the germline V gene, CDR1 is ENHRY and CDR2 is SYGVKD. The CDR3 is 15 amino acids. CDR3 bases: TGTGCCATCAGTGAGTCGAGGGACGGAGAAGAGACCCAGTACTTC. This translates into CAISESRDGEETQYF.

The V and J genes are TRBV5-1 and TRBJ2-1, with 11 bases aligning to TRBD2. The CDR3 covers 14 residues. Per the germline V gene, CDR1 is SGHRS and CDR2 is YFSETQ. V shed 4 bases and J 4 bases; nucleotides not matched to a gene: 1. CDR3 amino acids: CASSASGGYNEQFF. DNA for the CDR3: TGCGCCAGCAGCGCTAGCGGGGGGTACAATGAGCAGTTCTTC. Looking up the rest from reference TRBV5-1 and TRBJ2-1 gives the full variable domain: KAGVTQTPRYLIKTRGQQVTLSCSPISGHRSVSWYQQTPGQGLQFLFEYFSETQRNKGNFPGRFSGRQFSNSRSEMNVSTLELGDSALYLCASSASGGYNEQFFGPGTRLTVL.

The chain uses TRBV11-2 and TRBJ1-5; D remains unclear. This CDR3 spans 15 amino acids. Germline loops: CDR1 SGHAT, CDR2 FQNNGV. Trimming removed 0 bases from V and 4 bases from J, with 10 bases in between. The CDR3 sequence: CASSLDSFRNQPQHF. The CDR3, as DNA: TGTGCCAGCAGCTTAGATAGTTTCAGGAATCAGCCCCAGCATTTT.

By share, this clonotype counts as medium-sized. The genes are TRBV18 and TRBJ2-3; 7 bases are shared with TRBD1. The CDR3 covers 17 residues. Germline CDR1 and CDR2: KGHSH and LQKENI. V lost 3 bases and J lost 0; bases outside the gene matches: 9. CDR3 in DNA: TGTGCCAGCTCACCGCCGAGACAGGGTAGGAGCACAGATACGCAGTATTTT. This sequence encodes CASSPPRQGRSTDTQYF. The whole variable domain, filled in from reference TRBV18 and TRBJ2-3, reads NAGVMQNPRHLVRRRGQEARLRCSPMKGHSHVYWYRQLPEEGLKFMVYLQKENIIDESGMPKERFSAEFPKEGPSILRIQQVVRGDSAAYFCASSPPRQGRSTDTQYFGPGTRLTVL.

Worth noting for this clonotype: Being one base from a much bigger clone, this may be a read error. This chain links TRBV12-5 with TRBJ1-6; D unclear. The CDR3 has 18 residues. Per the germline V gene, CDR1 is LGHNT and CDR2 is FRNRAP. The CDR3 reads CVSGLYQFGGAYNSPLHF. For the CDR3, the DNA is TGTGTTAGTGGTCTATACCAATTTGGCGGAGCCTATAATTCACCCCTCCACTTT.

A few counts support this clonotype. This sequence joins TRBV3-1 and TRBJ1-1, with a possible D match to TRBD1 (6 bases). Germline V gene data show CDR1 as LGHDT and CDR2 as YNNKEL (reference sequence). The CDR3 covers 15 residues. Trimming took off 3 bases at V and 4 bases at J, with 15 bases between the two ends. The CDR3 nucleotides read TGTGCCAGCAGCCATTCGGACAGAGTGGGCACTGAAGCTTTCTTT. Protein: CASSHSDRVGTEAFF.